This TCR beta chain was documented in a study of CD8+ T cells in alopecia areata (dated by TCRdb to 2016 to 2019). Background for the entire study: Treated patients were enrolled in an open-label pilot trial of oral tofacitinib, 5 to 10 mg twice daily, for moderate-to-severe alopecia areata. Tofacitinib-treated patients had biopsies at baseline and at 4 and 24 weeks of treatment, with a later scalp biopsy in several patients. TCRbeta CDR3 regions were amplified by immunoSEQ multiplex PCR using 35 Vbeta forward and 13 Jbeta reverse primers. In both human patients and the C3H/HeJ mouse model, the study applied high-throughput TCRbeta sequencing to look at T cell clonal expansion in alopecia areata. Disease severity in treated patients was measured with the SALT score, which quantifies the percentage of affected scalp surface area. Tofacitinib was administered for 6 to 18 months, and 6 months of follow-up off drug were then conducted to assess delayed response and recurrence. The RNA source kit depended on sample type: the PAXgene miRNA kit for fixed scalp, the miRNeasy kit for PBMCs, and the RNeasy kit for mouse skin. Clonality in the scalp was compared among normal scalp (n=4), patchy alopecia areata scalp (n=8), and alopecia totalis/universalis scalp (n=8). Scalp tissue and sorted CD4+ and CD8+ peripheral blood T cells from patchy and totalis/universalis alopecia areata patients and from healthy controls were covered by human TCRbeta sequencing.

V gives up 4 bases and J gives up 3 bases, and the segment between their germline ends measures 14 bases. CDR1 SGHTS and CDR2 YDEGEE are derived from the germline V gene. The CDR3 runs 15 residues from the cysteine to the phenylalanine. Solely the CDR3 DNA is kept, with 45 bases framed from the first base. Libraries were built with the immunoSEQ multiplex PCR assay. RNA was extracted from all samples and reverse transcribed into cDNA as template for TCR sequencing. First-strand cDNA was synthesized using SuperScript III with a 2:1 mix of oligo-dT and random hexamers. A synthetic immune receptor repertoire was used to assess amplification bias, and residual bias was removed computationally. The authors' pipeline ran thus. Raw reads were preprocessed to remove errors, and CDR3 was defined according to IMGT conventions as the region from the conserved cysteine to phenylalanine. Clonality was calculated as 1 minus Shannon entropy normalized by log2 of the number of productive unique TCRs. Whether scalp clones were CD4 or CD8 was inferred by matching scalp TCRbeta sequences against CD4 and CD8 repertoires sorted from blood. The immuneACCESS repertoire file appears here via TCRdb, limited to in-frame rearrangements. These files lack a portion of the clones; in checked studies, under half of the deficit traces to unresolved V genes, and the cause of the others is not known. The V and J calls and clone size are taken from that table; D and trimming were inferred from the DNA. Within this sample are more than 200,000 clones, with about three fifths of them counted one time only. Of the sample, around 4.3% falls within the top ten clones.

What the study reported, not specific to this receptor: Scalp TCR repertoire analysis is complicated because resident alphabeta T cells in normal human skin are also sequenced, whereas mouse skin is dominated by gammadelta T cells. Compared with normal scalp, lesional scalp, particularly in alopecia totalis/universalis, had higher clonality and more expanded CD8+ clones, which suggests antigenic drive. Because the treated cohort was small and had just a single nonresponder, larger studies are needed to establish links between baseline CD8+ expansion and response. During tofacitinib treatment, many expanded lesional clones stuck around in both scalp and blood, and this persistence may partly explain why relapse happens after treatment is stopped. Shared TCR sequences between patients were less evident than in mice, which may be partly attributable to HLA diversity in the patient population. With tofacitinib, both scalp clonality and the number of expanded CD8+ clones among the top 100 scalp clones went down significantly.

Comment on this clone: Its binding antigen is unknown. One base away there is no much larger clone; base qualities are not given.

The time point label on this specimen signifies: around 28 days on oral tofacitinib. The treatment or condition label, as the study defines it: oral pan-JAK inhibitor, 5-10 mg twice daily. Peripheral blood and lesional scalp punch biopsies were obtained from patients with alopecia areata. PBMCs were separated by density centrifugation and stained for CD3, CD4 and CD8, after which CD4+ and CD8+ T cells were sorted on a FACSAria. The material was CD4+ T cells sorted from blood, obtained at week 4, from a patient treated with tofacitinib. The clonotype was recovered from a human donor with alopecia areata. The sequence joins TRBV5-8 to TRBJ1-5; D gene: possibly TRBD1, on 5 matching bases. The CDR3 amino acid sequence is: CASSPRGGNNQPQHF. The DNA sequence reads TGTGCCAGCAGCCCCCGTGGGGGTAACAATCAGCCCCAGCATTTT.